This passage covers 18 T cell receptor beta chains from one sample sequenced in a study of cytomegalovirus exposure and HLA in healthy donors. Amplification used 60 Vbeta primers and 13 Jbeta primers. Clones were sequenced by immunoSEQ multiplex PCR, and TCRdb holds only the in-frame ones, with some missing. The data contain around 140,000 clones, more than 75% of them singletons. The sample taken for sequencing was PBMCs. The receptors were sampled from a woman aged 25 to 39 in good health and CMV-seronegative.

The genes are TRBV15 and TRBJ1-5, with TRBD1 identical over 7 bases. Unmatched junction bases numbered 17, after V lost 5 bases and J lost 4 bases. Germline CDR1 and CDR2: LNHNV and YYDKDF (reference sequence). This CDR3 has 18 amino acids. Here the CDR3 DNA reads TGTGCCACCAGCGGCTGGGACAGCAACCTCTCAGGGAATCAGCCCCAGCATTTT. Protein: CATSGWDSNLSGNQPQHF.

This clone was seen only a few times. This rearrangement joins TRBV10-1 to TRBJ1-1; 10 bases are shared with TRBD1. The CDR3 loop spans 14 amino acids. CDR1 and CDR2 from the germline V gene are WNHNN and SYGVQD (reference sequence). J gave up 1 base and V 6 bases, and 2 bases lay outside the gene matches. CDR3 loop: CASRDRGKNTEAFF. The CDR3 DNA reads TGCGCCAGCAGGGACAGGGGGAAGAACACTGAAGCTTTCTTT.

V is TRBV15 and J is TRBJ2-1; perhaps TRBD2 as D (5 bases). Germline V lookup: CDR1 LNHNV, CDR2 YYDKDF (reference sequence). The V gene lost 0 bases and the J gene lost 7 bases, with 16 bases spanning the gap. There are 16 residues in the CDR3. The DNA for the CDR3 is TGTGCCACCAGCAGAGACCAAGCGGCTAGGAGGAATGAGCAGTTCTTC. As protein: CATSRDQAARRNEQFF.

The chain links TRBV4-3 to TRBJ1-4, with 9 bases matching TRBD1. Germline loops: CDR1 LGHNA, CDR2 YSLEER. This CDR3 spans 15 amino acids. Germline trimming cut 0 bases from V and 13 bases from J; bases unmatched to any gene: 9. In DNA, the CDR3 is TGCGCCAGCAGCCAAGATTACAGGGGGCCCGGGGGACTGTTTTTT. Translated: CASSQDYRGPGGLFF.

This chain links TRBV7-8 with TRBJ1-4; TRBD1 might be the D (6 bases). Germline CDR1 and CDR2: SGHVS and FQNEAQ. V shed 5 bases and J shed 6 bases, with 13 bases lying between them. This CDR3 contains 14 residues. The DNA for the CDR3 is TGTGCCAGCAGCGACGACAGGTTGTATGAAAAACTGTTTTTT. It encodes CASSDDRLYEKLFF.

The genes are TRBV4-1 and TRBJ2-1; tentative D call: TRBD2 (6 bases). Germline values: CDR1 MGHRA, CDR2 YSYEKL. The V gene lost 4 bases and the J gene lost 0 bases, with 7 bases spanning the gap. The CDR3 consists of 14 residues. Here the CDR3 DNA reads TGCGCCAGCAGCCTGGGACTCTCCTACAATGAGCAGTTCTTC. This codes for CASSLGLSYNEQFF.

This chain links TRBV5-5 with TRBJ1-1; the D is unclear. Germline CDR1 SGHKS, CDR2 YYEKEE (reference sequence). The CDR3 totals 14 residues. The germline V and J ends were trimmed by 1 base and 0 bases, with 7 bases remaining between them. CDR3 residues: CASSLSLLNTEAFF. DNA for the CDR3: TGTGCCAGCAGCTTGTCCCTACTGAACACTGAAGCTTTCTTT.

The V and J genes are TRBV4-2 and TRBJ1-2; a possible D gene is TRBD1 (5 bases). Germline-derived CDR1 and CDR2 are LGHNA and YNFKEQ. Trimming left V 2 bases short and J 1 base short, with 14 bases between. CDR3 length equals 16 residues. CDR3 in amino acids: CASSQPIYRFNYGYTF. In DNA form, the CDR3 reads TGTGCCAGCAGCCAACCTATCTACAGGTTTAACTATGGCTACACCTTC.

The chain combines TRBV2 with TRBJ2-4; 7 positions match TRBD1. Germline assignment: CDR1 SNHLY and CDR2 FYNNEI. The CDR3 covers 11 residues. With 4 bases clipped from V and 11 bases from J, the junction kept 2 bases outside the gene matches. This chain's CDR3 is CASSAQGLQYF. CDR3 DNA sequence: TGTGCCAGCAGTGCACAGGGGCTTCAGTACTTC.

CDR3 bases: TGCAGCGTTGAGCCACCATACAGGAACCGGGCTTTCTTT. Its translation: CSVEPPYRNRAFF. This rearrangement joins TRBV29-1 to TRBJ1-1, with a possible D match to TRBD1 (5 bases). This CDR3 contains 13 residues. The germline V gene encodes CDR1 SQVTM and CDR2 ANQGSEA. Trimming pared 3 bases from V and 11 bases from J, leaving 19 bases between.

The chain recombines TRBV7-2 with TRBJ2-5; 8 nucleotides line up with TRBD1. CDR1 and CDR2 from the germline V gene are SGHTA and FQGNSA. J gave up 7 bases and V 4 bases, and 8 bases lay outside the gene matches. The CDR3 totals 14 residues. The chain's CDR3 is CASSYRQGRGTQYF. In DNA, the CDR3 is TGTGCCAGCAGCTATCGACAGGGGCGTGGGACCCAGTACTTC.

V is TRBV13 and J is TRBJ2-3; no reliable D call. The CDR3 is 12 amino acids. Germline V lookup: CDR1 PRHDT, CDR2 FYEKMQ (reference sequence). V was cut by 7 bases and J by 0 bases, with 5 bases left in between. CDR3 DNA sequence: TGTGCCAGCACCGGGAGCACAGATACGCAGTATTTT. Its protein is CASTGSTDTQYF. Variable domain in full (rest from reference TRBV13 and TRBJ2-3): AAGVIQSPRHLIKEKRETATLKCYPIPRHDTVYWYQQGPGQDPQFLISFYEKMQSDKGSIPDRFSAQQFSDYHSELNMSSLELGDSALYFCASTGSTDTQYFGPGTRLTVL.

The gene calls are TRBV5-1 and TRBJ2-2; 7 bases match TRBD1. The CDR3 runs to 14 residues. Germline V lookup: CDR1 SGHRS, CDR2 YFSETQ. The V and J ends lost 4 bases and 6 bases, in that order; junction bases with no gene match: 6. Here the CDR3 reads CASSPGQGAGELFF. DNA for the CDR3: TGCGCCAGCAGCCCCGGGCAGGGGGCCGGGGAGCTGTTTTTT.

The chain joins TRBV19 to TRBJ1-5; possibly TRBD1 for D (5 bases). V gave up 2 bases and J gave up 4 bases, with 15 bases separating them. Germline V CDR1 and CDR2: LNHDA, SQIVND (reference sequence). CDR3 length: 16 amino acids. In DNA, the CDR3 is TGTGCCAGTAGTATAACTGGGGGACTGCTGAATCAGCCCCAGCATTTT. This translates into CASSITGGLLNQPQHF. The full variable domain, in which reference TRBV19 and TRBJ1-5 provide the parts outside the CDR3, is DGGITQSPKYLFRKEGQNVTLSCEQNLNHDAMYWYRQDPGQGLRLIYYSQIVNDFQKGDIAEGYSVSREKKESFPLTVTSAQKNPTAFYLCASSITGGLLNQPQHFGDGTRLSIL.

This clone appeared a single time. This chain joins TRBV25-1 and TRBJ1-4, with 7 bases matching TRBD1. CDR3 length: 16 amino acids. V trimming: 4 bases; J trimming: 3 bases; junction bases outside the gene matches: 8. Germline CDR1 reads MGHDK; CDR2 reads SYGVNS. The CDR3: CASSARQGSANEKLFF. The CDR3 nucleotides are TGTGCCAGCAGTGCGCGACAGGGCTCGGCTAATGAAAAACTGTTTTTT. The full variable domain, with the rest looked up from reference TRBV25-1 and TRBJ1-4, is EADIYQTPRYLVIGTGKKITLECSQTMGHDKMYWYQQDPGMELHLIHYSYGVNSTEKGDLSSESTVSRIRTEHFPLTLESARPSHTSQYLCASSARQGSANEKLFFGSGTQLSVL.

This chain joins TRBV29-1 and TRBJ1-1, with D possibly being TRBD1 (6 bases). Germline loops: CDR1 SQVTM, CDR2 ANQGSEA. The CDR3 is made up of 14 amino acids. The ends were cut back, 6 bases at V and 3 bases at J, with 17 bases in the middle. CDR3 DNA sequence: TGCAGCGTAAAAGGGGGGGGGAAGGACACTGAAGCTTTCTTT. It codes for CSVKGGGKDTEAFF.

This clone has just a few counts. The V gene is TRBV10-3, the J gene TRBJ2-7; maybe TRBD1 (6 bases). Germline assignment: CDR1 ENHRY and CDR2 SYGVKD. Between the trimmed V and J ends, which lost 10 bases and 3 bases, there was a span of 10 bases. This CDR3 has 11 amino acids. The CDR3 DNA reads TGTGCCACCAAGGACAGCTACGAGCAGTACTTC. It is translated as CATKDSYEQYF.

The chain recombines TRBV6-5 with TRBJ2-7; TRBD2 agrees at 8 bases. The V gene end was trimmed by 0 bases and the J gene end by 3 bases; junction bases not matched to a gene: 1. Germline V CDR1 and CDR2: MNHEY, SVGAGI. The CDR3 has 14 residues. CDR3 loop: CASSYSRGGYEQYF. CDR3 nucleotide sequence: TGTGCCAGCAGTTACTCCCGGGGGGGCTACGAGCAGTACTTC.